The rows below give T cell receptor beta chains drawn from one sample of a study of shared clonotypes between healthy human individuals. TCRdb's copy holds only in-frame clones and misses some; the assay was immunoSEQ multiplex PCR. The sample records around 2,000,000 clones, about 95% being singletons. Specimen: naive CD8+ T cells sorted from blood. These TCRs come from a man aged 18 to 35 in good health. Both conserved end residues are part of each CDR3. The order of the fields is D gene, clone size, V gene, J gene, CDR3 DNA, CDR3 protein. D genes are given only for firm matches. Clone size is given for some rows only: seen once, a few or many times, or a class if the clone is expanded.

D gene: -; clone size: once; V gene: TRBV27; J gene: TRBJ2-7; CDR3 DNA: TGTGCCAGCAGTTTGACAGGTTCCTACGAGCAGTACTTC; CDR3 protein: CASSLTGSYEQYF
D gene: -; clone size: -; V gene: TRBV4-3; J gene: TRBJ1-5; CDR3 DNA: TGCGCCAGCAGCCAAGATTATGCAGGCTCGGGTCAGCCCCAGCATTTT; CDR3 protein: CASSQDYAGSGQPQHF
D gene: TRBD1; clone size: -; V gene: TRBV7-6; J gene: TRBJ1-3; CDR3 DNA: TGTGCCAGCAGCAACCAGCGGGACAGCCTTAATGGAAACACCATATATTTT; CDR3 protein: CASSNQRDSLNGNTIYF
D gene: -; clone size: -; V gene: TRBV11-2; J gene: TRBJ1-2; CDR3 DNA: TGTGCCAGCAGCTGGGGCCCGCAAGGCTACACCTTC; CDR3 protein: CASSWGPQGYTF
D gene: TRBD1; clone size: -; V gene: TRBV6-1; J gene: TRBJ2-5; CDR3 DNA: TGTGCCAGCAGTGTAACAGGGGGCGCTTTAGAGACCCAGTACTTC; CDR3 protein: CASSVTGGALETQYF
D gene: -; clone size: -; V gene: TRBV2; J gene: TRBJ1-3; CDR3 DNA: TGTGCCAGCAGTGAATTGGGAGAGATCCACTCTGGAAACACCATATATTTT; CDR3 protein: CASSELGEIHSGNTIYF
D gene: -; clone size: -; V gene: TRBV7-8; J gene: TRBJ2-3; CDR3 DNA: TGTGCCAGCAGCTTTATGACTGGGTCAGATACGCAGTATTTT; CDR3 protein: CASSFMTGSDTQYF
D gene: TRBD1; clone size: -; V gene: TRBV10-2; J gene: TRBJ1-2; CDR3 DNA: TGCGCCAGCAGCGAGACAGGGGGCGGTGGCTACACCTTC; CDR3 protein: CASSETGGGGYTF
D gene: -; clone size: -; V gene: TRBV30; J gene: TRBJ2-2; CDR3 DNA: TGTGCCTGGAGTACCGGGCCTACGAACACCGGGGAGCTGTTTTTT; CDR3 protein: CAWSTGPTNTGELFF
D gene: TRBD1; clone size: -; V gene: TRBV6-6; J gene: TRBJ2-3; CDR3 DNA: TGTGCCAGCGGGGGACAGGGCACAGATACGCAGTATTTT; CDR3 protein: CASGGQGTDTQYF
D gene: TRBD2; clone size: -; V gene: TRBV2; J gene: TRBJ2-7; CDR3 DNA: TGTGCCAGCAGTTACAGGACTAGCGGGGGCGACGAGCAGTACTTC; CDR3 protein: CASSYRTSGGDEQYF
D gene: -; clone size: -; V gene: TRBV5-4; J gene: TRBJ2-7; CDR3 DNA: TGTGCCAGCAGCTTCAGGGAGGGGGTTGAGCAGTACTTC; CDR3 protein: CASSFREGVEQYF
D gene: TRBD2; clone size: once; V gene: TRBV9; J gene: TRBJ2-7; CDR3 DNA: TGTGCCAGCGGAGCCAGCGGGGTCTCCTACGAGCAGTACTTC; CDR3 protein: CASGASGVSYEQYF
D gene: -; clone size: -; V gene: TRBV19; J gene: TRBJ2-7; CDR3 DNA: TGTGCCAGTAGTCTCCAGCGGGCCTCCTACGAGCAGTACTTC; CDR3 protein: CASSLQRASYEQYF
D gene: TRBD2; clone size: -; V gene: TRBV6-1; J gene: TRBJ2-1; CDR3 DNA: TGTGCCAGCAGTGATGTGGGAGCGGGAAATGAGCAGTTCTTC; CDR3 protein: CASSDVGAGNEQFF
D gene: TRBD2; clone size: -; V gene: TRBV4-3; J gene: TRBJ2-1; CDR3 DNA: TGCGCCAGCAGCCTCGGTCTAGCGGCCTACAATGAGCAGTTCTTC; CDR3 protein: CASSLGLAAYNEQFF
D gene: -; clone size: -; V gene: TRBV2; J gene: TRBJ2-7; CDR3 DNA: TGTGCCAGCAGTAAAGGTCGGGGGTACGAGCAGTACTTC; CDR3 protein: CASSKGRGYEQYF
D gene: -; clone size: -; V gene: TRBV28; J gene: TRBJ1-2; CDR3 DNA: TGTGCCAGCAATGCAGGCGCAAACCATGGCTACACCTTC; CDR3 protein: CASNAGANHGYTF
D gene: -; clone size: -; V gene: TRBV19; J gene: TRBJ2-7; CDR3 DNA: TGTGCCAGTAGTGCCTACGGAGGGGATGGCTACGAGCAGTACTTC; CDR3 protein: CASSAYGGDGYEQYF
D gene: -; clone size: -; V gene: TRBV4-2; J gene: TRBJ2-7; CDR3 DNA: TGTGCCAGCAGCCAAGCGCCGGGCTACGAGCAGTACTTC; CDR3 protein: CASSQAPGYEQYF
D gene: -; clone size: -; V gene: TRBV28; J gene: TRBJ1-5; CDR3 DNA: TGTGCCAGCAGTCCCACGACAGGCGGGCAGCCCCAGCATTTT; CDR3 protein: CASSPTTGGQPQHF
D gene: -; clone size: -; V gene: TRBV2; J gene: TRBJ1-4; CDR3 DNA: TGTGCCAGCAGTAATGGCGCTAATGAAAAACTGTTTTTT; CDR3 protein: CASSNGANEKLFF
D gene: -; clone size: -; V gene: TRBV6-1; J gene: TRBJ2-2; CDR3 DNA: TGTGCCAGCAGTGAACGGGGGGCGACCCCCGGGGAGCTGTTTTTT; CDR3 protein: CASSERGATPGELFF
D gene: TRBD2; clone size: -; V gene: TRBV2; J gene: TRBJ2-7; CDR3 DNA: TGTGCCAGCACCCCCGGGAGGGGACTAGAGGCCTACGAGCAGTACTTC; CDR3 protein: CASTPGRGLEAYEQYF
D gene: TRBD1; clone size: -; V gene: TRBV6-5; J gene: TRBJ2-5; CDR3 DNA: TGTGCCAGCAGTCCTTGGGGCATACAGGGGGAGACCCAGTACTTC; CDR3 protein: CASSPWGIQGETQYF
D gene: TRBD2; clone size: -; V gene: TRBV27; J gene: TRBJ2-3; CDR3 DNA: TGTGCCAGCATCCCCAGGGAGCGGGGGGACACAGATACGCAGTATTTT; CDR3 protein: CASIPRERGDTDTQYF
D gene: TRBD1; clone size: -; V gene: TRBV7-9; J gene: TRBJ2-7; CDR3 DNA: TGTGCCAGCAGCATCCGGGACAGGGGCGAGCAGTACTTC; CDR3 protein: CASSIRDRGEQYF
D gene: -; clone size: -; V gene: TRBV7-9; J gene: TRBJ1-5; CDR3 DNA: TGTGCCAGCAGCCCAACCGGGGGAGATCAGCCCCAGCATTTT; CDR3 protein: CASSPTGGDQPQHF
D gene: -; clone size: -; V gene: TRBV27; J gene: TRBJ1-3; CDR3 DNA: TGTGCCAGCAGTTCAATAAGGGGAAACACCATATATTTT; CDR3 protein: CASSSIRGNTIYF
D gene: -; clone size: -; V gene: TRBV9; J gene: TRBJ1-5; CDR3 DNA: TGTGCCAGCAGCGTAGGTCAAAGCAATCAGCCCCAGCATTTT; CDR3 protein: CASSVGQSNQPQHF
D gene: -; clone size: -; V gene: TRBV5-6; J gene: TRBJ2-1; CDR3 DNA: TGTGCCAGCAGCTTAGGGGGAAAGGAGCAGTTCTTC; CDR3 protein: CASSLGGKEQFF
D gene: -; clone size: -; V gene: TRBV7-9; J gene: TRBJ2-1; CDR3 DNA: TGTGCCAGCGTTCTAGAGAATGAGCAGTTCTTC; CDR3 protein: CASVLENEQFF
D gene: -; clone size: -; V gene: TRBV9; J gene: TRBJ1-5; CDR3 DNA: TGTGCCAGCAGCGGAGGGGACAGCAATCAGCCCCAGCATTTT; CDR3 protein: CASSGGDSNQPQHF
D gene: -; clone size: -; V gene: TRBV27; J gene: TRBJ2-7; CDR3 DNA: TGTGCCAGCAGTTTCCAGGGTTACGAGCAGTACTTC; CDR3 protein: CASSFQGYEQYF
D gene: TRBD2; clone size: -; V gene: TRBV13; J gene: TRBJ2-7; CDR3 DNA: TGTGCCAGCAGTGACGGGGGGGCCTCCTACGAGCAGTACTTC; CDR3 protein: CASSDGGASYEQYF
D gene: TRBD1; clone size: -; V gene: TRBV5-4; J gene: TRBJ1-4; CDR3 DNA: TGTGCCAGCAGCCTGTTAGGGACAGGCGCTGAAAAACTGTTTTTT; CDR3 protein: CASSLLGTGAEKLFF
D gene: -; clone size: -; V gene: TRBV11-2; J gene: TRBJ1-1; CDR3 DNA: TGTGCCAGCAGCTTCCTCCTCGACAGGGAAGCTTTCTTT; CDR3 protein: CASSFLLDREAFF
D gene: TRBD1; clone size: -; V gene: TRBV29-1; J gene: TRBJ1-3; CDR3 DNA: TGCAGCGCAGGGCTTGACAGGGCTGGAAACACCATATATTTT; CDR3 protein: CSAGLDRAGNTIYF
D gene: -; clone size: -; V gene: TRBV28; J gene: TRBJ2-6; CDR3 DNA: TGTGCCAGCACGGCCGACCCTGGGGCCAACGTCCTGACTTTC; CDR3 protein: CASTADPGANVLTF
D gene: -; clone size: -; V gene: TRBV10-3; J gene: TRBJ2-7; CDR3 DNA: TGTGCCACCGCCACAGGTTCCTCCTACGAGCAGTACTTC; CDR3 protein: CATATGSSYEQYF
D gene: -; clone size: -; V gene: TRBV27; J gene: TRBJ1-5; CDR3 DNA: TGTGCCAGTGGGAAGGGAGATCAGCCCCAGCATTTT; CDR3 protein: CASGKGDQPQHF
D gene: TRBD2; clone size: -; V gene: TRBV7-9; J gene: TRBJ2-1; CDR3 DNA: TGTGCCAGCAGCTCCCGGCTAGCGGGAGGGTCTAATGAGCAGTTCTTC; CDR3 protein: CASSSRLAGGSNEQFF
D gene: TRBD2; clone size: -; V gene: TRBV5-1; J gene: TRBJ2-7; CDR3 DNA: TGCGCCAGCAGCCCGGGACTAGCGGGGGGGCGGTACGAGCAGTACTTC; CDR3 protein: CASSPGLAGGRYEQYF